These T cell receptor beta chains were read from a single sample in a study of blood T cell repertoires in COVID-19. Libraries were prepared by immunoSEQ multiplex PCR; TCRdb keeps only in-frame clonotypes and omits some of them. The sample has more than 200,000 clones; about nine tenths are singletons. Sequencing input: PBMCs or T cells enriched from blood (not recorded which). The receptors derive from a man aged 30-40 years in a cohort exposed to, infected with or recovered from COVID-19 (not recorded which). The CDR3 runs from the conserved cysteine through the conserved F or W. A D gene is named only where the DNA matches it firmly. A row's size may be missing; if present it is once, few, many or a size class.

V gene,D gene,J gene,clone size,CDR3 DNA,CDR3 protein
TRBV3-1/TRBV3-2,NA,TRBJ2-3,NA,TGTGCCAGCAGCCAAGAGCTGGGGCCAATCACGCAGTATTTT,CASSQELGPITQYF
TRBV4-2,TRBD2,TRBJ2-1,NA,TGTGCCAGCAGCCAAGATCGGACGACGGGAGGGAATGAGCAGTTCTTC,CASSQDRTTGGNEQFF
TRBV24-1,NA,TRBJ2-3,NA,TGTGCCACCAGTGGAGCGGCCTACACAGATACGCAGTATTTT,CATSGAAYTDTQYF
TRBV27,TRBD2,TRBJ2-1,NA,TGTGCCAGCACCCCCAGCGGACTAGGGGCGGTGCAATACAATGAGCAGTTCTTC,CASTPSGLGAVQYNEQFF
TRBV28,NA,TRBJ2-1,NA,TGTGCCAGCGTGTGGGGGGGCGGGCGCAATGAGCAGTTCTTC,CASVWGGGRNEQFF
TRBV7-9,TRBD2,TRBJ2-1,NA,TGTGCCAGCAGCTTACAGGGACTAGCGGTTAACAATGAGCAGTTCTTC,CASSLQGLAVNNEQFF
TRBV11-2,NA,TRBJ1-5,NA,TGTGCCAGCAGCCGGGGGGTAAATCCCCAGCATTTT,CASSRGVNPQHF
TRBV28,NA,TRBJ1-6,NA,TGTGCCAGCAGTTTATCTAACTCCTATAATTCACCCCTCCACTTT,CASSLSNSYNSPLHF
TRBV27,NA,TRBJ1-6,NA,TGTGCCAGCAGTATAGGGGGTCGCTCCTATAATTCACCCCTCCACTTT,CASSIGGRSYNSPLHF
TRBV19,NA,TRBJ1-1,NA,TGTGCCAGTAGCCGACTGTACACTGAAGCTTTCTTT,CASSRLYTEAFF
TRBV29-1,TRBD1,TRBJ1-1,once,TGCAGCGTTGAATCACCGGGACAGATGAACACTGAAGCTTTCTTT,CSVESPGQMNTEAFF
TRBV24-1,TRBD2,TRBJ2-7,NA,TGTGCCACCAGCGCGACTAGCGGGAGGGACGAGCAGTACTTC,CATSATSGRDEQYF
TRBV19,NA,TRBJ2-7,NA,TGTGCCAGTAGTCCCGGGACACTTACCTACGAGCAGTACTTC,CASSPGTLTYEQYF
TRBV9,NA,TRBJ2-7,once,TGTGCCAGCAGCGTAGGTAGCGGTTCCTACGAGCAGTACTTC,CASSVGSGSYEQYF
TRBV14,TRBD1,TRBJ1-4,NA,TGTGCCAGCAGCCAAGAAGATAAGTCTGTCGGGACAGGGGGGGATGAAAAACTGTTTTTT,CASSQEDKSVGTGGDEKLFF
TRBV28,TRBD2,TRBJ2-3,NA,TGTGCCAGCCCTAAGGACTGGACAAGACTAAGCGGGACTAGCGGGAAGGAGTCAGATACGCAGTATTTT,CASPKDWTRLSGTSGKESDTQYF
TRBV6-2/TRBV6-3,NA,TRBJ2-7,NA,TGTGCCAGCAGTCCCCGCTACGAGCAGTACTTC,CASSPRYEQYF
TRBV1,NA,TRBJ2-7,NA,TGCACCAGCAGCCACCTCGGGACTCTTCACGCCGAGCAGTACTTC,CTSSHLGTLHAEQYF
TRBV12-3/TRBV12-4,NA,TRBJ1-1,NA,TGTGCCAGCAGTTTACGCCGGACGGGGGGAGCTTTCTTT,CASSLRRTGGAFF
TRBV28,NA,TRBJ2-7,NA,TGTGCCAGCAACATGAACTACGAGCAGTACTTC,CASNMNYEQYF
TRBV28,TRBD1,TRBJ1-6,NA,TGTGCCAGCAGTCCCTTGGAGGGACAGGGGTTTACGAATTCACCCCTCCACTTT,CASSPLEGQGFTNSPLHF
TRBV18,NA,TRBJ1-1,few,TGTGCCAGCTCACCCGCGGCGCTTGAAGCTTTCTTT,CASSPAALEAFF
TRBV5-4,TRBD1,TRBJ1-2,NA,TGTGCCAGCAGCTGGGACAGCGGCTACACCTTC,CASSWDSGYTF
TRBV29-1,NA,TRBJ1-2,NA,TGCAGCGTTGGAAACAGCTATGGCTACACCTTC,CSVGNSYGYTF
TRBV4-1,NA,TRBJ1-2,few,TGCGCCAGCAGCCAGATACAGGGACTAAACTATGGCTACACCTTC,CASSQIQGLNYGYTF
TRBV27,NA,TRBJ1-6,many,TGTGCCAGCGGACAGATTAGCTCCTATAATTCACCCCTCCACTTT,CASGQISSYNSPLHF
TRBV18,NA,TRBJ1-5,NA,TGTGCCAGCTCACCATCAGGCAGCAATCAGCCCCAGCATTTT,CASSPSGSNQPQHF
TRBV28,TRBD2,TRBJ2-2,few,TGTGCCAGCAGTTTATTTCCGGGAGGGAACACCGGGGAGCTGTTTTTT,CASSLFPGGNTGELFF
TRBV9,TRBD2,TRBJ2-1,NA,TGTGCCAGCAGCGTAGTAGCGGGAGGATACAATGAGCAGTTCTTC,CASSVVAGGYNEQFF
TRBV10-1,TRBD1,TRBJ1-3,NA,TGCGCCAGCAGTGAGTCCCCGGGACAGGGACCTGGAAACACCATATATTTT,CASSESPGQGPGNTIYF
TRBV7-9,NA,TRBJ1-2,NA,TGTGCCAGCAGCTTAATTTGGGCCTATGGCTACACCTTC,CASSLIWAYGYTF
TRBV28,TRBD1,TRBJ1-4,few,TGTGCCAGCAGTTCGACAACCGGGACAGGGAGGGAAAAACTGTTTTTT,CASSSTTGTGREKLFF
TRBV4-1,NA,TRBJ2-5,NA,TGCGCCAGCAGCCAAGAAGGGCGGGGGACCCAGTACTTC,CASSQEGRGTQYF
TRBV4-2,TRBD1,TRBJ1-2,NA,TGTGCCAGCAGCCGTACAGGGGACATCCCTTTCGGCTACACCTTC,CASSRTGDIPFGYTF
TRBV27,NA,TRBJ1-4,NA,TGTGCCAGCAGTTTACTGGGGGGTTCTAATGAAAAACTGTTTTTT,CASSLLGGSNEKLFF
TRBV6-6,NA,TRBJ1-2,NA,TGTGCCAGCAGTTCTCTGGGCTACACCTTC,CASSSLGYTF
TRBV12-3/TRBV12-4,TRBD1,TRBJ2-7,NA,TGTGCCAGCAGCCCACAGGGGTGGGAGCAGTACTTC,CASSPQGWEQYF
TRBV18,TRBD1,TRBJ2-7,NA,TGTGCCAGCTCACCACCAGGGGGCGAATTCTACGAGCAGTACTTC,CASSPPGGEFYEQYF
TRBV28,NA,TRBJ2-1,few,TGTGCCAGCAGTTCGAATGGAGACAATGAGCAGTTCTTC,CASSSNGDNEQFF
TRBV6-5,TRBD2,TRBJ2-1,NA,TGTGCCAGCAGTACGGGGGGTGAGCAGTTCTTC,CASSTGGEQFF
TRBV19,TRBD2,TRBJ2-1,once,TGTGCCAGTAGTATGGGTAGGGGACTACAGTACAATGAGCAGTTCTTC,CASSMGRGLQYNEQFF
TRBV4-1,NA,TRBJ1-1,NA,TGCGCCAGCAGCCAAGGTCCCGGTAAAATGAACACTGAAGCTTTCTTT,CASSQGPGKMNTEAFF
TRBV6-4,NA,TRBJ1-1,NA,TGTGCCAGCAGCCCCGCAGGGAACACTGAAGCTTTCTTT,CASSPAGNTEAFF
TRBV7-2,TRBD1,TRBJ2-7,NA,TGTGCCAGCAGCCCGAGGGACAGAGGGTTTTCGGACGAGCAGTACTTC,CASSPRDRGFSDEQYF
TRBV9,TRBD2,TRBJ2-7,NA,TGTGCCAGCAGCGGAGGGACTAGCGGGATCTACGAGCAGTACTTC,CASSGGTSGIYEQYF
TRBV19,NA,TRBJ1-5,NA,TGTGCCAGTAGTATTGAGGGACTTTTTAGCAATCAGCCCCAGCATTTT,CASSIEGLFSNQPQHF
TRBV5-1,NA,TRBJ2-1,few,TGCGCCAGCAGCTTGGGGGACACCACCTACAATGAGCAGTTCTTC,CASSLGDTTYNEQFF
TRBV18,TRBD1,TRBJ2-1,NA,TGTGCCAGCTCACCACCCGGGACAGGGATAGTCGGTGAGCAGTTCTTC,CASSPPGTGIVGEQFF
TRBV6-6,TRBD1,TRBJ2-7,NA,TGTGCCAGCAGTTACCTACAGGGGGCAGCATACGAGCAGTACTTC,CASSYLQGAAYEQYF
TRBV7-8,NA,TRBJ1-6,NA,TGTGCCAGCAGCTTGGGGAGGACATCCTATAATTCACCCCTCCACTTT,CASSLGRTSYNSPLHF
TRBV5-1,NA,TRBJ1-6,NA,TGCGCCAGCAGCCAGGCTATGACAGGAAACTATAATTCACCCCTCCACTTT,CASSQAMTGNYNSPLHF
TRBV5-1,TRBD1,TRBJ1-2,NA,TGCGCCAGCAGCTTGGGACACAGGGGTAGCTATGGCTACACCTTC,CASSLGHRGSYGYTF
TRBV9,NA,TRBJ1-2,NA,TGTGCCAGCAGCGTATCCGGGTCTGGTAATGCTCCTAGCTATGGCTACACCTTC,CASSVSGSGNAPSYGYTF
TRBV11-2,NA,TRBJ1-3,NA,TGTGCCAGCACCCCCCTACGGAGGGACGGTCCTGGAAACACCATATATTTT,CASTPLRRDGPGNTIYF
TRBV11-3,TRBD1,TRBJ2-2,NA,TGTGCCAGCAGCCGGACAGGGGTATTGAACACCGGGGAGCTGTTTTTT,CASSRTGVLNTGELFF
TRBV28,NA,TRBJ2-2,NA,TGTGCCAGCAGTTCCATCTCAGGGTCCGCCGGGGAGCTGTTTTTT,CASSSISGSAGELFF
TRBV3-1/TRBV3-2,TRBD1,TRBJ1-1,NA,TGTGCCAGCAGCCTAGACCGGACAGGGCGGCCTGAAGCTTTCTTT,CASSLDRTGRPEAFF
TRBV27,NA,TRBJ1-6,NA,TGTGCCAGCAGTCCCCTACAAGGGGCCTCACCCCTCCACTTT,CASSPLQGASPLHF
TRBV19,NA,TRBJ1-2,NA,TGTGCCAGTAGTGATATAACGAGAGGCTACACCTTC,CASSDITRGYTF
TRBV7-9,TRBD2,TRBJ2-1,NA,TGTGCCTTGGGACTAGCGGGAGGGCCTTACAATGAGCAGTTCTTC,CALGLAGGPYNEQFF